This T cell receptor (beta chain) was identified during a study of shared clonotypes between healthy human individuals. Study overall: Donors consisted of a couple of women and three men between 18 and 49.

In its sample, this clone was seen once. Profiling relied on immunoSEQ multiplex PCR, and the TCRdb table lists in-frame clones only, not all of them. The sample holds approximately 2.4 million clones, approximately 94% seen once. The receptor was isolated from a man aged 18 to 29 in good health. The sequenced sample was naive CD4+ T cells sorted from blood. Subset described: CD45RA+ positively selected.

The CDR3, as DNA: TGTGCCAGCTCACGGGGGACTAGCGACCACAATGAGCAGTTCTTC. Translated, it gives CASSRGTSDHNEQFF. The chain employs TRBV18 and TRBJ2-1, with 10 positions matching TRBD2. The CDR3 totals 15 residues. Germline CDR1 and CDR2: KGHSH and LQKENI. V dropped 4 bases and J dropped 5; count of bases not matched to a gene: 5.